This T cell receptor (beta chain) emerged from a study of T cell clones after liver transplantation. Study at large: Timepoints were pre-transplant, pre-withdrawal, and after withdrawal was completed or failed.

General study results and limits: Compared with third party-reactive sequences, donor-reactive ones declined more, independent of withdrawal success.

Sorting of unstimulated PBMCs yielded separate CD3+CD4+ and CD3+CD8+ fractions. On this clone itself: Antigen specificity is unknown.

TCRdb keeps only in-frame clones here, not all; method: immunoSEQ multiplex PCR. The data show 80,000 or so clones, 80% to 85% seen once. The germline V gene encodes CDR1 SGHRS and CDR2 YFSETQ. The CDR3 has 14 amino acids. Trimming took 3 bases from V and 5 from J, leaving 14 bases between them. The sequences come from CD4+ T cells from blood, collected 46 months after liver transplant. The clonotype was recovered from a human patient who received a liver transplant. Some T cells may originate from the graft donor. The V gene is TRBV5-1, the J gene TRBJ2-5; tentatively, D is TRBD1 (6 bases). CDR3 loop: CASSSTGYGETQYF. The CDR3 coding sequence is TGCGCCAGCAGCTCCACAGGGTACGGGGAGACCCAGTACTTC.